The next 5 T cell receptor beta chains were all read from a single sample in a study of blood T cell repertoires in COVID-19. TCRdb keeps only in-frame clones here, not all; method: immunoSEQ multiplex PCR. The sample holds roughly 180,000 clones, roughly 80% seen once. The sample consisted of PBMCs or T cells enriched from blood (not recorded which). These receptors all stem from a woman aged 40 to 50 with acute COVID-19.

The rearrangement uses TRBV30 and TRBJ2-2; 8 positions match TRBD2. From germline, CDR1 is GTSNPN and CDR2 SVGIG (reference sequence). The CDR3 is 14 residues long. The ends lost 4 bases at V and 2 bases at J; junction bases unmatched: 3. The CDR3 here is CAWTSGGNTGELFF. The CDR3 DNA reads TGTGCCTGGACCAGCGGGGGAAACACCGGGGAGCTGTTTTTT.

J is TRBJ2-5 and V is TRBV2; 11 nucleotides line up with TRBD2. Losses at the gene ends were 4 bases for V and 1 base for J; bases not matched to a gene: 8. This CDR3 has 17 amino acids. CDR1 and CDR2 (germline): SNHLY, FYNNEI. The CDR3: CASSARGTSGGQETQYF. CDR3 coding DNA: TGTGCCAGCAGTGCCAGAGGGACTAGCGGTGGCCAAGAGACCCAGTACTTC.

This rearrangement joins TRBV3-1 (or the pseudogene TRBV3-2) to TRBJ2-1, with 15 positions matching TRBD2. The germline gives CDR1 LGHDT, CDR2 YNNKEL (reference sequence). CDR3 length: 19 amino acids. V shed 0 bases and J 4 bases; nucleotides not matched to a gene: 7. CDR3 nucleotide sequence: TGTGCCAGCAGCCAAGATCCTGGACTAGCGGGAGGGCTGTACAATGAGCAGTTCTTC. It encodes CASSQDPGLAGGLYNEQFF.

The chain has TRBV3-1 (or the pseudogene TRBV3-2) and TRBJ2-5; TRBD1 agrees at 7 bases. The CDR3 has 12 residues. With V trimmed by 0 bases and J by 13 bases, 5 bases remained unmatched. From germline, CDR1 is LGHDT and CDR2 YNNKEL (reference sequence). CDR3 sequence: CASSQEPQGMYF. CDR3 sequence (DNA): TGTGCCAGCAGCCAAGAACCACAGGGGATGTACTTC.

The V gene is TRBV27, the J gene TRBJ2-2; 7 positions match TRBD1. This CDR3 contains 16 residues. V shed 2 bases and J 3 bases; nucleotides not matched to a gene: 6. Germline V gene lookup returns CDR1 MNHEY and CDR2 SMNVEV (reference sequence). CDR3 nucleotides: TGTGCCAGCAGTTTAATAGGGGGCCGTTACACCGGGGAGCTGTTTTTT. Translating it yields CASSLIGGRYTGELFF.